A selection of T cell receptor beta chains follows, all from one sample in a study of blood T cell repertoires in COVID-19. Measured with immunoSEQ multiplex PCR; TCRdb has only the in-frame clones, and not every one. Here the sample spans roughly 260,000 clones, about nine tenths being singletons. Source material: peripheral blood. These receptor sequences come from a man between 60 and 75 years old who had recovered from COVID-19. Each CDR3 is given without its conserved first and last residue.

V	J	CDR3
TRBV21-1	TRBJ1-1	ASSLTGNTEAF
TRBV19	TRBJ2-7	ASSTGGYYEQY
TRBV11-2	TRBJ2-2	ASSSFDRVNTGELF
TRBV21-1	TRBJ1-5	ASTRTGANQPQH
TRBV10-3	TRBJ1-5	AISDGGALLGQPQH
TRBV3-1/TRBV3-2	TRBJ1-3	ASSQGQGSVGGNTIY
TRBV6-5	TRBJ2-7	ASVRTGSSEQY
TRBV6-5	TRBJ1-1	ASSRGLWTEAF
TRBV11-2	TRBJ2-3	ASSSTSFAGGSTDTQY
TRBV7-2	TRBJ2-3	ASSEQGADTQY
TRBV3-1/TRBV3-2	TRBJ1-5	ASSLGDRGFRNQPQH
TRBV5-4	TRBJ2-7	ASSFAGTGVYEQY
TRBV11-2	TRBJ2-3	ASSLVHGGHNTDTQY
TRBV6-5	TRBJ2-7	ATTGTGSYEQY
TRBV10-3	TRBJ1-6	ATRREGSPLH
TRBV18	TRBJ1-4	ASSPPPGAGEKLF
TRBV27	TRBJ1-5	ASRVQGSNQPQH
TRBV5-1	TRBJ1-5	ASSPGQGSGNQPQH
TRBV20-1	TRBJ1-6	SASGFWTGRSYNSPLH
TRBV11-2	TRBJ2-1	ASSPGNLNNEQF
TRBV11-2	TRBJ1-1	ASSLDGGGNTEAF
TRBV13	TRBJ2-1	ASSLTSGSSNEQF
TRBV19	TRBJ1-6	ASSPSEGRSASSPLH
TRBV7-8	TRBJ1-4	ASSLSNRGSTNEKLF
TRBV9	TRBJ2-2	ASSVGGANTGELF
TRBV6-5	TRBJ2-7	ASRLYGTSYEQY
TRBV5-1	TRBJ1-2	ASRWSGGPNYGYT
TRBV18	TRBJ1-1	ASSQKPRVTENTEAF